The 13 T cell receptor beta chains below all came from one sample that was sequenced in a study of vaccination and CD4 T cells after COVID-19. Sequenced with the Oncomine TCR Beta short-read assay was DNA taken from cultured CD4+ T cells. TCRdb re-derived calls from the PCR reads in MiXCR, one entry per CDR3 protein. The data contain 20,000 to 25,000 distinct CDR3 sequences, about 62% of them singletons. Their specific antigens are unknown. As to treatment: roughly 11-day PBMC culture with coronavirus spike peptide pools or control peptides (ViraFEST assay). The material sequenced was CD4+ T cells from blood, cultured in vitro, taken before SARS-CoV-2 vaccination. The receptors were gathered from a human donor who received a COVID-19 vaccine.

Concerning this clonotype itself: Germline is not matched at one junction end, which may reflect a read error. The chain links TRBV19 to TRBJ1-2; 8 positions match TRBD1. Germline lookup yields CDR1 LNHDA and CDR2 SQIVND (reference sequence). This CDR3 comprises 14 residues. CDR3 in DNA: TGTGTCAGTAAGATGGGACAGGCGGACTATGGCTACACCTTC. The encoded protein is CVSKMGQADYGYTF.

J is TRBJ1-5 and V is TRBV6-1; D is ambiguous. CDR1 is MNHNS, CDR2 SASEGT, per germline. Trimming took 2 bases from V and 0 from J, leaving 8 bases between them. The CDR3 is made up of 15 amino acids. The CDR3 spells CASSEPQFSNQPQHF. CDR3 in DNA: TGTGCCAGCAGTGAACCACAGTTTAGCAATCAGCCCCAGCATTTT.

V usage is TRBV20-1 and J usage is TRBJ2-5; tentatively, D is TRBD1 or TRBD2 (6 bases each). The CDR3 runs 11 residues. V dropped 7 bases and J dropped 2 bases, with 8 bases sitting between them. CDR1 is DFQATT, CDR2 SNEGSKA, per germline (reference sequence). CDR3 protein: CSVGGQETQYF. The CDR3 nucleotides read TGCAGTGTAGGGGGGCAAGAGACCCAGTACTTC.

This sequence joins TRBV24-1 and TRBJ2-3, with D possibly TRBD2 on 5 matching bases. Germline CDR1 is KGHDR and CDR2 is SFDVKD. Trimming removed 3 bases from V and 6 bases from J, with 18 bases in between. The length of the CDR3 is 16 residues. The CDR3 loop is CATSDLDRSRADTQYF. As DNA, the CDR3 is TGTGCCACCAGTGATCTCGATAGGTCGAGGGCGGATACGCAGTATTTT.

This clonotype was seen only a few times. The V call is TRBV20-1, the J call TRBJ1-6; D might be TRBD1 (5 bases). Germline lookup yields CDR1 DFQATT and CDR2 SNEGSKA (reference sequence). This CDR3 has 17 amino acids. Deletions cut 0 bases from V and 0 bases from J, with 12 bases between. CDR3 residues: CSARDGTASSYNSPLHF. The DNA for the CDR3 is TGCAGTGCTAGAGATGGGACCGCTAGCTCCTATAATTCACCCCTCCACTTT.

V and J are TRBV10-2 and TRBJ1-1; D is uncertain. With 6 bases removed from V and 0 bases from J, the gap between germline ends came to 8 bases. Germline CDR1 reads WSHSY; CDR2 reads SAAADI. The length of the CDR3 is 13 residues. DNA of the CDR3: TGCGCCAGCAGGGAACGGCTGAACACTGAAGCTTTCTTT. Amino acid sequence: CASRERLNTEAFF.

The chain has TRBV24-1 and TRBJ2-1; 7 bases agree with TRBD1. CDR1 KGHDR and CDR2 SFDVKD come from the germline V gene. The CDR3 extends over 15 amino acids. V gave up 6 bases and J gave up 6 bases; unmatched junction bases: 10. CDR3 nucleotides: TGTGCCACCAGTAATAGCGAGGGGGCCACCAATGAGCAGTTCTTC. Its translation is CATSNSEGATNEQFF.

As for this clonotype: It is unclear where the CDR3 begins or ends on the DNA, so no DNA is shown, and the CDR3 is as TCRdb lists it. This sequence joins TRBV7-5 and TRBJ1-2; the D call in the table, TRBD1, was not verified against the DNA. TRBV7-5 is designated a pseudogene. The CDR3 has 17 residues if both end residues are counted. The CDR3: CISVSEAYKCGGVGYTF.

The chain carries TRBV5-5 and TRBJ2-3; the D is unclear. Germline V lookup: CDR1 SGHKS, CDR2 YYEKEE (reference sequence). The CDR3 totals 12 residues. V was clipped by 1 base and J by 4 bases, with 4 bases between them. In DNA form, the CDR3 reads TGTGCCAGCAGCTTGTCGGCAGATACGCAGTATTTT. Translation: CASSLSADTQYF.

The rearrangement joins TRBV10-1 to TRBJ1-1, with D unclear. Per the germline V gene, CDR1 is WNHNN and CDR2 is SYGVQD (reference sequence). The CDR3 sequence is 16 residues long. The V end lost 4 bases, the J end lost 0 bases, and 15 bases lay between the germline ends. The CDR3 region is CASSAGWSPMNTEAFF. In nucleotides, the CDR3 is TGCGCCAGCAGTGCGGGATGGTCACCTATGAACACTGAAGCTTTCTTT.

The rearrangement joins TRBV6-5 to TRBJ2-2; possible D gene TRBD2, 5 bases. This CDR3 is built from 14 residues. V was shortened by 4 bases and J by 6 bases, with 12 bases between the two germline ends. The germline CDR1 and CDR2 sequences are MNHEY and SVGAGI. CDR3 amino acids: CASSSMREAGELFF. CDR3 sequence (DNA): TGTGCCAGCAGTTCGATGAGGGAAGCCGGGGAGCTGTTTTTT.

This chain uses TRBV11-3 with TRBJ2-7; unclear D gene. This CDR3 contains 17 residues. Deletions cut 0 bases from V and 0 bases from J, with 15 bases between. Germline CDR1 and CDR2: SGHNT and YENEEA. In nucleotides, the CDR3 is TGTGCCAGCAGCTTAGACCCCCCTTACCTCAGCTCCTACGAGCAGTACTTC. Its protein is CASSLDPPYLSSYEQYF.

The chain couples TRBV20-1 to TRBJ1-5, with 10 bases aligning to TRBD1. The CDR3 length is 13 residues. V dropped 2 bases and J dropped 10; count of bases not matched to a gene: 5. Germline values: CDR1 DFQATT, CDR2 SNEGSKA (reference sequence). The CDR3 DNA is TGCAGTGCTAGAAGGGACAGGGGTTTACCCCAGCATTTT. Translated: CSARRDRGLPQHF.